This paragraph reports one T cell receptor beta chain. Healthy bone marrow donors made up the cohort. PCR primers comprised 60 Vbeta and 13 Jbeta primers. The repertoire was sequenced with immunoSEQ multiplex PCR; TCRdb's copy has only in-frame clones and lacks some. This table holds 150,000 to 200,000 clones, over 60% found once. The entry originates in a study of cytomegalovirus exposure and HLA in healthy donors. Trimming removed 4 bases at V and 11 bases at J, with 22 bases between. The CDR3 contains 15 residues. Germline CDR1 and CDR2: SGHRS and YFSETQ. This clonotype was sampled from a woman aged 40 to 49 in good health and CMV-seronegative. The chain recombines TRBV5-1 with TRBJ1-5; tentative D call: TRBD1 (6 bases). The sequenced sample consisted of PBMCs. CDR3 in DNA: TGCGCCAGCAGCATAACAGGGCGAGGAGATGAGTCCCAGCATTTT. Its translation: CASSITGRGDESQHF.